A single sample gave rise to the 29 T cell receptor beta chains below, sequenced in a study of OX40 agonist ivuxolimab in advanced cancers. Measured with immunoSEQ multiplex PCR; TCRdb has only the in-frame clones, and not every one. This sample yields tens of thousands of clones, of which about 92% are seen a single time; approximately 15% belongs to the top ten. The sequencing here drew on CD4+ or CD8+ T cells sorted from blood, taken in a trial of the OX40 agonist ivuxolimab. The receptors were sampled from an adult with an advanced solid tumor such as melanoma, head and neck, liver or kidney cancer.

The chain links TRBV5-6 to TRBJ1-5; tentative D call: TRBD1 (5 bases). The CDR3 is 15 residues long. V was trimmed by 4 bases and J by 7 bases, leaving 18 bases between them. Germline CDR1 and CDR2: SGHDT and YYEEEE. The CDR3 sequence: CASSPRNWGGQPQHF. CDR3 in DNA: TGTGCCAGCAGCCCGCGGAACTGGGGCGGGCAGCCCCAGCATTTT.

The V call is TRBV7-9, the J call TRBJ2-7; 8 bases match TRBD1. Germline-derived CDR1 and CDR2 are SEHNR and FQNEAQ (reference sequence). V lost 1 base to trimming and J lost 3 bases; unmatched junction nucleotides: 11. The CDR3 is made up of 17 amino acids. This CDR3 is CASSLVRPRDRSYEQYF. CDR3 nucleotides: TGTGCCAGCAGCTTAGTCCGACCCCGGGACAGGAGCTACGAGCAGTACTTC.

This chain connects TRBV28 to TRBJ1-3, with a tentative D call TRBD1 (5 bases). In germline, CDR1 is MDHEN, CDR2 SYDVKM. The CDR3 covers 14 residues. The germline V and J ends were trimmed by 2 bases and 2 bases, with 7 bases remaining between them. CDR3 nucleotide sequence: TGTGCCAGCAGTTTAGGGGGTACTGGAAACACCATATATTTT. It is translated as CASSLGGTGNTIYF. Full variable domain (remainder filled in from reference TRBV28 and TRBJ1-3): DVKVTQSSRYLVKRTGEKVFLECVQDMDHENMFWYRQDPGLGLRLIYFSYDVKMKEKGDIPEGYSVSREKKERFSLILESASTNQTSMYLCASSLGGTGNTIYFGEGSWLTVV.

The rearrangement joins TRBV21-1 to TRBJ2-2; the table assigns TRBD2, which was not confirmed against the DNA. TRBV21-1 is marked as a pseudogene. The CDR3 has 17 residues. The CDR3 loop is CASSKVAGPLNTGELFF. The CDR3 nucleotides read TGTGCCAGCAGCAAAGTGGCGGGACCCTTGAACACCGGGGAGCTGTTTTTT.

This chain uses TRBV27 with TRBJ1-1, with 8 bases matching TRBD1. J lost 5 bases, V lost 6 bases, and 11 bases had no gene match. This CDR3 is 15 amino acids long. CDR1 and CDR2 (germline): MNHEY, SMNVEV (reference sequence). For the CDR3, the DNA is TGTGCCAGCAGCCCAGGACAGGGCTTGAGAACTGAAGCTTTCTTT. This sequence encodes CASSPGQGLRTEAFF.

For this clone: A junction end diverges from the germline sequence, so it may reflect a read error. The V gene is TRBV7-7, the J gene TRBJ2-2; 7 bases map to TRBD1. This CDR3 region has 16 residues. From germline, CDR1 is SSHAT and CDR2 FNYEAQ (reference sequence). The CDR3 sequence is CASSSDRQGNTGELFF. The CDR3 nucleotides are TGTGCTAGCAGCTCGGACAGACAGGGGAACACCGGGGAGCTGTTTTTT.

V and J are TRBV14 and TRBJ2-4; D ambiguous. Germline lookup yields CDR1 SGHDN and CDR2 FVKESK. This CDR3 spans 14 amino acids. V was trimmed by 1 base and J by 9 bases, leaving 13 bases between them. The DNA of the CDR3 is TGTGCCAGCAGCCAAGGCGGTACTGGGTTCATTCAGTACTTC. Its translation is CASSQGGTGFIQYF.

This clone occurred once. The V gene is TRBV6-5, the J gene TRBJ2-7; unclear D gene. CDR1 and CDR2 (germline): MNHEY, SVGAGI. This CDR3 is built from 14 residues. V dropped 0 bases and J dropped 3 bases, with 9 bases sitting between them. CDR3: CASSYSPVLYEQYF. CDR3 in DNA: TGTGCCAGCAGTTACTCGCCCGTTCTCTACGAGCAGTACTTC.

This clone was detected once. V and J are TRBV27 and TRBJ1-6; the D is unclear. There are 14 residues in the CDR3. Trimming took 7 bases from V and 8 from J, leaving 15 bases between them. From germline, CDR1 is MNHEY and CDR2 SMNVEV (reference sequence). CDR3 sequence (DNA): TGTGCCAGCACCCCGGGTCTTTGGGATTCACCCCTCCACTTT. It is translated as CASTPGLWDSPLHF.

The chain's CDR3 is CAIRETGGDTEAFF. DNA for the CDR3: TGTGCCATCAGAGAGACAGGGGGGGACACTGAAGCTTTCTTT. The chain carries TRBV10-3 and TRBJ1-1, with 9 bases lining up with TRBD1. CDR1 ENHRY and CDR2 SYGVKD come from the germline V gene. CDR3 length: 14 amino acids. V lost 6 bases to trimming and J lost 3 bases; unmatched junction nucleotides: 5.

The V gene is TRBV7-9, the J gene TRBJ1-1; perhaps TRBD1 as D (5 bases). Trimming removed 5 bases from V and 0 bases from J, with 10 bases in between. The CDR3 runs to 14 residues. CDR1 SEHNR and CDR2 FQNEAQ come from the germline V gene (reference sequence). CDR3 bases: TGTGCCAGCAGCCCCAGGGTTGTGAACACTGAAGCTTTCTTT. Amino acids: CASSPRVVNTEAFF.

The rearrangement uses TRBV7-6 and TRBJ1-1; 7 bases are shared with TRBD1. The V gene's germline CDR1 is SGHVS and CDR2 FNYEAQ. Losses at the gene ends were 5 bases for V and 4 bases for J; bases not matched to a gene: 10. CDR3 length: 15 amino acids. The CDR3 sequence is CASSVTTGSGTEAFF. CDR3 DNA: TGTGCCAGCAGCGTAACGACAGGGTCTGGCACTGAAGCTTTCTTT.

V gene TRBV27 combines with J gene TRBJ2-1; D perhaps matches TRBD1 (6 bases). The V and J ends lost 5 bases and 7 bases respectively, with 12 bases between them. The CDR3 consists of 13 residues. CDR1 is MNHEY, CDR2 SMNVEV, per germline (reference sequence). CDR3 bases: TGTGCCAGCAGTGCGTACAGGGAAAATGAGCAGTTCTTC. It codes for CASSAYRENEQFF.

DNA for the CDR3: TGTGCCAGCAGCCATTCAGCGGGGAACACTGAAGCTTTCTTT. This translates into CASSHSAGNTEAFF. This chain links TRBV4-2 with TRBJ1-1; D is uncertain. This CDR3 has 14 amino acids. Looked up from germline, CDR1 is LGHNA and CDR2 is YNFKEQ. Trimming stripped 3 bases from V and 1 base from J, with 9 bases between.

The rearrangement uses TRBV4-1 and TRBJ1-5; the D gene is possibly TRBD1 (5 bases). This CDR3 region has 16 residues. Trimming took off 1 base at V and 3 bases at J, with 13 bases between the two ends. The V gene's germline CDR1 is MGHRA and CDR2 YSYEKL. The CDR3 spells CASSQGQREYNQPQHF. The CDR3 DNA is TGCGCCAGCAGCCAAGGACAGAGGGAATACAATCAGCCCCAGCATTTT.

The V call is TRBV7-2, the J call TRBJ2-7; weak D call: TRBD2 (6 bases). The V and J ends lost 5 bases and 0 bases respectively, with 20 bases between them. The CDR3 runs 17 residues. The germline gives CDR1 SGHTA, CDR2 FQGNSA. CDR3 sequence: CASSPNSRDGSSYEQYF. CDR3 DNA: TGTGCCAGCAGCCCGAACTCGCGGGATGGGAGCTCCTACGAGCAGTACTTC.

The chain joins TRBV29-1 to TRBJ1-1; 7 bases fit TRBD1. The CDR3 loop spans 14 amino acids. V was clipped by 1 base and J by 0 bases; unmatched bases: 2. CDR1 and CDR2 from the germline V gene are SQVTM and ANQGSEA. CDR3 sequence: CSVEGGQLNTEAFF. CDR3 nucleotides: TGCAGCGTTGAAGGGGGACAGTTGAACACTGAAGCTTTCTTT.

The gene calls are TRBV19 and TRBJ2-3, with a tentative D call TRBD1 (6 bases). Germline CDR1 is LNHDA and CDR2 is SQIVND (reference sequence). The CDR3 length is 19 residues. Deletions cut 6 bases from V and 3 bases from J, with 28 bases between. The CDR3 nucleotides are TGTGCCAGTAGCGTTGTTCTGGTGGGACATTTAGTCCCGACAGATACGCAGTATTTT. Residues: CASSVVLVGHLVPTDTQYF.

The gene calls are TRBV27 and TRBJ2-2; D is ambiguous. V was clipped by 3 bases and J by 5 bases, with 7 bases between them. Germline values: CDR1 MNHEY, CDR2 SMNVEV (reference sequence). CDR3 size: 13 residues. For the CDR3, the DNA is TGTGCCAGCAGTTTCAGTGGAACCGGGGAGCTGTTTTTT. Translation gives CASSFSGTGELFF.

This clone was counted once. V usage is TRBV5-8 and J usage is TRBJ2-6; maybe TRBD2 (6 bases). The CDR3 runs 16 residues. Germline CDR1 and CDR2: SGHTS and YDEGEE. V lost 4 bases, J lost 4 bases, and 15 bases lay in between. The DNA of the CDR3 is TGTGCCAGCAGCGCCGGGACTCTGTTGGGGGCCAACGTCCTGACTTTC. Amino acids: CASSAGTLLGANVLTF.

The gene calls are TRBV9 and TRBJ1-1, with 8 nucleotides matching TRBD1. CDR1 is SGDLS, CDR2 YYNGEE, per germline. The V gene end was trimmed by 2 bases and the J gene end by 0 bases; junction bases not matched to a gene: 0. The CDR3 totals 14 residues. In DNA, the CDR3 is TGTGCCAGCAGCGTGGACAGGGTGAACACTGAAGCTTTCTTT. This translates into CASSVDRVNTEAFF.

The rearrangement links TRBV5-1 to TRBJ1-4; tentative D call: TRBD1 (5 bases). V lost 3 bases and J 3 bases, leaving 12 bases between the germline ends. This CDR3 contains 15 residues. Germline CDR1 reads SGHRS; CDR2 reads YFSETQ. The CDR3 protein is CASSSRKGANEKLFF. The CDR3 nucleotides read TGCGCCAGCAGCTCCCGCAAAGGGGCTAATGAAAAACTGTTTTTT.

This chain links TRBV11-3 with TRBJ1-1; D unresolved. This CDR3 comprises 13 residues. From germline, CDR1 is SGHNT and CDR2 YENEEA. V lost 2 bases and J 1 base, leaving 5 bases between the germline ends. The CDR3, as DNA: TGTGCCAGCAGCTTATTTGCGAACACTGAAGCTTTCTTT. Its translation: CASSLFANTEAFF.

The genes are TRBV10-1 and TRBJ2-7; D remains unclear. The CDR3 runs 11 residues. Germline-derived CDR1 and CDR2 are WNHNN and SYGVQD (reference sequence). The V end was cut by 2 bases, the J end by 4 bases, with 3 bases between. As DNA, the CDR3 is TGCGCCAGCAGTGAGCCTTACGAGCAGTACTTC. This gives the protein CASSEPYEQYF.

V gene TRBV20-1 combines with J gene TRBJ2-7; possible D gene TRBD1, 5 bases. The CDR3 has 11 amino acids. The V and J ends lost 6 bases and 9 bases respectively, with 15 bases between them. The V gene's germline CDR1 is DFQATT and CDR2 SNEGSKA (reference sequence). The DNA for the CDR3 is TGCAGTGCCGCGACCCAGGGAAGGCAGTACTTC. It encodes CSAATQGRQYF.

The chain uses TRBV9 and TRBJ2-5; TRBD2 aligns across 7 bases. The CDR3 has 15 amino acids. CDR1 SGDLS and CDR2 YYNGEE come from the germline V gene. Unmatched junction bases numbered 11, after V lost 4 bases and J lost 5 bases. The DNA for the CDR3 is TGTGCCAGCAGCCCGATGGGCAGCGGGAAGGAGACCCAGTACTTC. It is translated as CASSPMGSGKETQYF.

The chain couples TRBV28 to TRBJ1-5; a weak D match, TRBD1 (5 bases). This CDR3 is built from 14 residues. Germline V CDR1 and CDR2: MDHEN, SYDVKM. The germline V and J ends were trimmed by 3 bases and 4 bases, with 10 bases remaining between them. The CDR3 loop reads CASSFLGANQPQHF. The CDR3 DNA is TGTGCCAGCAGTTTTCTCGGGGCGAATCAGCCCCAGCATTTT.

The chain couples TRBV7-6 to TRBJ2-2; no reliable D call. The CDR3 covers 12 residues. The V end was cut by 5 bases, the J end by 7 bases, with 8 bases between. In germline, CDR1 is SGHVS, CDR2 FNYEAQ. The CDR3 spells CASSLLGGELFF. DNA for the CDR3: TGTGCCAGCAGCCTCTTGGGCGGGGAGCTGTTTTTT.

This clone came up once. The chain is built from TRBV4-3 and TRBJ2-6; D gene ambiguous. The V gene's germline CDR1 is LGHNA and CDR2 YSLEER. This CDR3 region has 18 residues. V lost 0 bases, J lost 1 base, and 13 bases lay in between. The CDR3 reads CASSQEGKYSSGANVLTF. CDR3 bases: TGCGCCAGCAGCCAAGAGGGTAAATACTCTTCTGGGGCCAACGTCCTGACTTTC.